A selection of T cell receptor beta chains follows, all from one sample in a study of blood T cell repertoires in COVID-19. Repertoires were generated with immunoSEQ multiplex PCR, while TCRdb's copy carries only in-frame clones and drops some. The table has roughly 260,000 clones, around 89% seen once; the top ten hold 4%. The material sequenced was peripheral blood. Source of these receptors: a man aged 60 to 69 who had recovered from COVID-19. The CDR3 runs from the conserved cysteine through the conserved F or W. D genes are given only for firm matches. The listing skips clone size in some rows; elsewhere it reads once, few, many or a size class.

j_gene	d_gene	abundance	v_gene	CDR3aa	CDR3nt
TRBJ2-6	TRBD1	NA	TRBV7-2	CASSLTGGSGANVLTF	TGTGCCAGCAGCTTAACAGGGGGCTCTGGGGCCAACGTCCTGACTTTC
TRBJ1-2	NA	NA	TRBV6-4	CASSDFVTGPPRYGYTF	TGTGCCAGCAGTGACTTCGTTACAGGCCCCCCGCGCTATGGCTACACCTTC
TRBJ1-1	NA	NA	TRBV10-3	CAINTGRTLNTEAFF	TGTGCCATCAACACAGGGAGAACCCTGAACACTGAAGCTTTCTTT
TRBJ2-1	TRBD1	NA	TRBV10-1	CASSLFGTGDSNEQFF	TGCGCCAGCTCACTTTTTGGGACAGGGGATTCCAATGAGCAGTTCTTC
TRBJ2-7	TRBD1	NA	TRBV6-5	CASSGTGTYEQYF	TGTGCCAGCAGCGGGACAGGAACCTACGAGCAGTACTTC
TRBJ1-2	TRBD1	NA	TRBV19	CASSIEQGGYGYTF	TGTGCCAGTAGTATAGAGCAGGGGGGCTATGGCTACACCTTC
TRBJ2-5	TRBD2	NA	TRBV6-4	CASSSSGGGETQYF	TGTGCCAGCAGTTCTAGCGGGGGGGGAGAGACCCAGTACTTC
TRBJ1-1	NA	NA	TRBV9	CASSVSGLLNTEAFF	TGTGCCAGCAGCGTGTCGGGACTGTTGAACACTGAAGCTTTCTTT
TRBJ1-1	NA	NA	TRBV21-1	CASSLRNRGLNTEAFF	TGTGCCAGCAGCCTACGAAACAGGGGGCTCAACACTGAAGCTTTCTTT
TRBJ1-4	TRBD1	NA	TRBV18	CASSPQATGSVEKLFF	TGTGCCAGCTCACCTCAGGCGACAGGGTCGGTCGAAAAACTGTTTTTT
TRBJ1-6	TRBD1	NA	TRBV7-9	CASTPGTENSPLHF	TGTGCCAGCACCCCCGGGACAGAAAATTCACCCCTCCACTTT
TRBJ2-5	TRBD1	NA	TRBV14	CASSQPDGTGRETQYF	TGTGCCAGCAGCCAACCAGACGGGACAGGAAGAGAGACCCAGTACTTC
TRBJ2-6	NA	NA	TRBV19	CASKGHASGANVLTF	TGTGCCAGTAAGGGACACGCAAGTGGGGCCAACGTCCTGACTTTC
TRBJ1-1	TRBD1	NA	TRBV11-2	CASSPFGAGGNTEAFF	TGTGCCAGCAGCCCATTTGGGGCAGGGGGGAACACTGAAGCTTTCTTT
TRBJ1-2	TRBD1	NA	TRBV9	CASSVDRGGGYTF	TGTGCCAGCAGCGTAGACAGGGGTGGTGGCTACACCTTC
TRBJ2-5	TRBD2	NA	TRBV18	CASSPLTSGGRETQYF	TGTGCCAGCTCACCATTGACTAGCGGGGGGAGAGAGACCCAGTACTTC
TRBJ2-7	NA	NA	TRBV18	CASSPADSMYEQYF	TGTGCCAGCTCACCTGCGGATAGTATGTACGAGCAGTACTTC
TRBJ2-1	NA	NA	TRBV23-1	CASSQVCVTGSSYNEQFF	TGCGCCAGCAGTCAAGTTTGCGTCACAGGGTCCTCCTACAATGAGCAGTTCTTC
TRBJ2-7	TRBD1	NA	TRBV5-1	CASSPGQGAYEQYF	TGCGCCAGCAGCCCCGGACAGGGGGCCTACGAGCAGTACTTC
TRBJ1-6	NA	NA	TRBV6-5	CATRRRSEDSPLHF	TGTGCCACCCGACGACGAAGCGAGGATTCACCCCTCCACTTT
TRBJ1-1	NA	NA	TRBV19	CASSFDRRNTEAFF	TGTGCCAGTAGTTTCGACAGGAGGAACACTGAAGCTTTCTTT
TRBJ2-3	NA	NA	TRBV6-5	CASTISGLPTDTQYF	TGTGCCAGCACTATATCAGGACTACCCACAGATACGCAGTATTTT
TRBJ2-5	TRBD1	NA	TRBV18	CASSPTGGDLETQYF	TGTGCCAGCTCACCGACAGGGGGCGATTTAGAGACCCAGTACTTC
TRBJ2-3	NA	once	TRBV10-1	CASSELGNPSTDTQYF	TGCGCCAGCAGTGAGTTGGGCAATCCAAGCACAGATACGCAGTATTTT
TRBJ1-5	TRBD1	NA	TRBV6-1	CASSGWDRGRDQPQHF	TGTGCCAGCAGTGGGTGGGACAGGGGTCGGGATCAGCCCCAGCATTTT
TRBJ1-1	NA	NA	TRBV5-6	CASSLSGNEAFF	TGTGCCAGCAGCTTATCCGGGAATGAAGCTTTCTTT
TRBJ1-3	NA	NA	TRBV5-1	CASSSRDSGNTIYF	TGCGCCAGCAGCTCGCGGGACTCTGGAAACACCATATATTTT
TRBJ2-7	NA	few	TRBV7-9	CASSVIADSYEQYF	TGTGCCAGCAGCGTTATCGCGGACTCCTACGAGCAGTACTTC
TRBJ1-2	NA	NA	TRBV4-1	CASSQVSGSGYTF	TGCGCCAGCAGCCAAGTTTCGGGAAGTGGCTACACCTTC
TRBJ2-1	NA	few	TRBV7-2	CASSLEDGDNEQFF	TGTGCCAGCAGCTTAGAGGACGGGGACAATGAGCAGTTCTTC
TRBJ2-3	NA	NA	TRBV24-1	CATSDPSQSTDTQYF	TGTGCCACCAGTGACCCTTCCCAGAGCACAGATACGCAGTATTTT
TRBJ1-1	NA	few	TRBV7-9	CASSLGTTNEAFF	TGTGCCAGCAGCTTAGGGACGACTAATGAAGCTTTCTTT
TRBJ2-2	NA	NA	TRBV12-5	CASGLPQGWAGELFF	TGTGCTAGTGGTTTACCCCAGGGGTGGGCCGGGGAGCTGTTTTTT
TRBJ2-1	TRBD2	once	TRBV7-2	CASSFGGTYNEQFF	TGTGCCAGCAGCTTCGGGGGGACCTACAATGAGCAGTTCTTC
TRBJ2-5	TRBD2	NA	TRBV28	CASSTQGRGLVETQYF	TGTGCCAGCAGTACCCAAGGGCGGGGGTTGGTAGAGACCCAGTACTTC
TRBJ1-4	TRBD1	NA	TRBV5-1	CASRKMTGGNEKLFF	TGCGCCAGCAGAAAAATGACAGGGGGTAATGAAAAACTGTTTTTT
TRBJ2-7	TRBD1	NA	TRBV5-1	CASNSDRGYEQYF	TGCGCCAGCAATTCTGACAGGGGCTACGAGCAGTACTTC
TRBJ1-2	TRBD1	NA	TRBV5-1	CASSSTGGRYGYTF	TGCGCCAGCAGCTCGACAGGGGGTCGGTATGGCTACACCTTC
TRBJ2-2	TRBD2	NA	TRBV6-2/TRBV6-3	CASSYLGTRNTGELFF	TGTGCCAGCAGTTACCTTGGGACTAGGAACACCGGGGAGCTGTTTTTT
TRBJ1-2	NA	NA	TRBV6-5	CASSIRAGGYTF	TGTGCCAGCAGTATCAGGGCAGGGGGCTACACCTTC
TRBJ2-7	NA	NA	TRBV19	CASSIRENYEQYF	TGTGCCAGTAGTATCCGGGAAAATTACGAGCAGTACTTC
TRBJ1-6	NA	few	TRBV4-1	CASSQDEAGVGLSPLHF	TGCGCCAGCAGCCAAGATGAGGCAGGGGTGGGGCTTTCACCCCTCCACTTT
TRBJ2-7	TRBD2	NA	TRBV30	CAGGRGNSYEQYF	TGTGCCGGAGGGCGGGGGAACTCCTACGAGCAGTACTTC
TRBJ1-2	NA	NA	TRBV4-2	CASSQSTVFGYTF	TGTGCCAGCAGCCAGTCGACAGTGTTTGGCTACACCTTC
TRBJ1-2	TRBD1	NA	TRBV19	CASSVPGTGYYGYTF	TGTGCCAGTAGTGTCCCTGGGACAGGGTACTATGGCTACACCTTC
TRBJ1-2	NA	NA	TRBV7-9	CASSLASEVYTF	TGTGCCAGCAGCTTAGCGTCCGAGGTCTACACCTTC
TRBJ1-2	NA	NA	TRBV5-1	CASSWGGEAGQRYGYTF	TGCGCCAGCAGCTGGGGGGGTGAAGCTGGACAGCGCTATGGCTACACCTTC
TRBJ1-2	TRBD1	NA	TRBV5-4	CASSFDRGTPYGYTF	TGTGCCAGCAGCTTCGACAGGGGTACCCCTTATGGCTACACCTTC
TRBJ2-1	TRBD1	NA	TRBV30	CAWREKSGTDYNEQFF	TGTGCCTGGAGGGAAAAATCCGGGACAGATTACAATGAGCAGTTCTTC
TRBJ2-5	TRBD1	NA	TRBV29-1	CSVAGTGGVETQYF	TGCAGCGTGGCCGGGACAGGGGGCGTGGAGACCCAGTACTTC
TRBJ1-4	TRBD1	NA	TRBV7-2	CASTADRGREKLFF	TGTGCCAGCACCGCGGACAGGGGGCGAGAAAAACTGTTTTTT
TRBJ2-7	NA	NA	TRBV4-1	CASSQDLLPSRYF	TGCGCCAGCAGCCAAGATCTACTACCCAGCCGGTACTTC
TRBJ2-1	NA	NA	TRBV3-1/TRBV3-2	CASSQVIPASRRWDNEQFF	TGTGCCAGCAGCCAAGTTATCCCGGCTAGCAGGCGGTGGGACAATGAGCAGTTCTTC
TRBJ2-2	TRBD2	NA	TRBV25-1	CASSDPGGAIGELFF	TGTGCCAGCAGTGACCCCGGGGGGGCTATCGGGGAGCTGTTTTTT
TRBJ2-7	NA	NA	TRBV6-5	CASSYGGHLRGQYF	TGTGCCAGCAGTTACGGGGGCCACCTACGAGGGCAGTACTTC
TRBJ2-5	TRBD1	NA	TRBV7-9	CASSFRLVPDRDGETQYF	TGTGCCAGCAGCTTCCGTTTGGTCCCCGACAGGGATGGAGAGACCCAGTACTTC
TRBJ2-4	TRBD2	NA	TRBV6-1	CASSDMGLRKNIQYF	TGTGCCAGCAGTGATATGGGACTACGCAAAAACATTCAGTACTTC
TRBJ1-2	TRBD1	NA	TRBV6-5	CASKGAEIRGYTF	TGTGCCAGCAAGGGGGCGGAGATTCGGGGCTACACCTTC
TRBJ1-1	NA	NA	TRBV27	CASSSSIGTEAFF	NA
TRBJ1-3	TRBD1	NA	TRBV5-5	CASRATGVPGNTIYF	TGTGCCAGCAGGGCTACAGGGGTACCGGGAAACACCATATATTTT